The rows below give T cell receptor beta chains drawn from one sample of a study of blood T cell repertoires in COVID-19. Using immunoSEQ multiplex PCR, the repertoire was profiled, and TCRdb retains in-frame clones only, with some absent. This table holds 40,000 to 50,000 clones, about nine tenths found once. Source material: peripheral blood. The receptors were sampled from a human donor in a cohort sampled during active COVID-19. Each CDR3 is given with its conserved first and last residue. Fields, in order: D gene, V gene, J gene, clone size, CDR3 protein, CDR3 DNA. D genes are given only for firm matches. The size entry is marked missing in some rows and otherwise reads once, few, many or a size class.

D gene: NA
V gene: TRBV27
J gene: TRBJ1-2
clone size: NA
CDR3 protein: CASSLQGNYGYTF
CDR3 DNA: TGTGCCAGCAGTCTACAGGGTAACTATGGCTACACCTTC

D gene: TRBD2
V gene: TRBV6-5
J gene: TRBJ2-7
clone size: NA
CDR3 protein: CASRRGGGSYEQYF
CDR3 DNA: TGTGCCAGCAGGCGCGGGGGAGGATCCTACGAGCAGTACTTC

D gene: NA
V gene: TRBV27
J gene: TRBJ2-1
clone size: NA
CDR3 protein: CASSLFPRSSYNEQFF
CDR3 DNA: TGTGCCAGCAGTTTATTTCCTAGATCCTCCTACAATGAGCAGTTCTTC

D gene: NA
V gene: TRBV19
J gene: TRBJ2-4
clone size: NA
CDR3 protein: CASSSLGLAKNIQYF
CDR3 DNA: TGTGCCAGTAGTTCCCTGGGACTAGCCAAAAACATTCAGTACTTC

D gene: NA
V gene: TRBV5-4
J gene: TRBJ1-3
clone size: NA
CDR3 protein: CASSSGYGNTIYF
CDR3 DNA: TGTGCCAGTTCGTCAGGGTATGGAAACACCATATATTTT

D gene: TRBD2
V gene: TRBV6-6
J gene: TRBJ2-3
clone size: NA
CDR3 protein: CASSRGGSIGDTQYF
CDR3 DNA: TGTGCCAGCAGCCGCGGCGGGAGCATAGGAGATACGCAGTATTTT

D gene: NA
V gene: TRBV27
J gene: TRBJ2-5
clone size: NA
CDR3 protein: CASSFNSAGETQYF
CDR3 DNA: TGTGCCAGCAGTTTTAACAGCGCGGGGGAGACCCAGTACTTC

D gene: NA
V gene: TRBV7-8
J gene: TRBJ2-1
clone size: once
CDR3 protein: CASSSSGYNEQFF
CDR3 DNA: TGTGCCAGCAGCTCCAGCGGCTACAATGAGCAGTTCTTC

D gene: TRBD2
V gene: TRBV18
J gene: TRBJ2-7
clone size: NA
CDR3 protein: CASSLPESGSYEQYF
CDR3 DNA: TGTGCCAGCTCACTGCCTGAGAGCGGGAGCTACGAGCAGTACTTC

D gene: TRBD1
V gene: TRBV19
J gene: TRBJ2-2
clone size: NA
CDR3 protein: CASSISTGLAGELFF
CDR3 DNA: TGTGCCAGTAGTATTTCGACAGGGCTTGCCGGGGAGCTGTTTTTT

D gene: TRBD1
V gene: TRBV11-1
J gene: TRBJ1-1
clone size: NA
CDR3 protein: CASSPGPGQREAFF
CDR3 DNA: TGTGCCAGCAGCCCTGGACCGGGACAGCGAGAAGCTTTCTTT

D gene: TRBD1
V gene: TRBV2
J gene: TRBJ2-1
clone size: once
CDR3 protein: CASRTGPGGFNEQFF
CDR3 DNA: TGTGCCAGCAGGACAGGGCCAGGGGGCTTCAATGAGCAGTTCTTC

D gene: TRBD2
V gene: TRBV11-2
J gene: TRBJ2-7
clone size: NA
CDR3 protein: CASSLRLAGDEQYF
CDR3 DNA: TGTGCCAGCAGCTTGAGGCTAGCGGGGGACGAGCAGTACTTC

D gene: TRBD1
V gene: TRBV30
J gene: TRBJ2-6
clone size: NA
CDR3 protein: CAWKRTGWGGANVLTF
CDR3 DNA: TGTGCCTGGAAAAGGACAGGTTGGGGTGGGGCCAACGTCCTGACTTTC

D gene: NA
V gene: TRBV5-6
J gene: TRBJ1-1
clone size: NA
CDR3 protein: CASSSFGKSLDTEAFF
CDR3 DNA: TGTGCCAGCAGCTCCTTCGGTAAGTCTCTAGACACTGAAGCTTTCTTT